This TCR beta chain was retrieved from a study of blood T cells in healthy people across ages. Overall study findings and caveats: In these data, TCR beta diversity tracked strongly with naive T cell percentage. Both naive CD4+ cell counts and diversity were greater in long-lived donors than in aged donors.

Each donor was a healthy Caucasian individual from Russia, aged about 6 to 100. A second roughly 6 to 12 cycle PCR used barcoded and J-beta primers. The template-switch adaptor was a 5' adaptor with 12 random nucleotides. It tagged each cDNA molecule. TCRdb called the 5' RACE reads again in MiXCR, with one record for every CDR3 protein. The sample includes 800,000 to 1,000,000 distinct CDR3 sequences, roughly 43% of them seen just once. On this clonotype: Its antigen is as yet unknown.

Germline trimming cut 4 bases from V and 4 bases from J; bases unmatched to any gene: 6. This CDR3 contains 16 residues. The germline V gene encodes CDR1 SGHAT and CDR2 FQNNGV. The sample comprised blood. The TCR sequence derives from a man aged 25 to 45 in good health. This rearrangement joins TRBV11-2 to TRBJ2-3; 12 nucleotides match TRBD2. This CDR3 reads CASSSSGGVISDTQYF. The CDR3 nucleotides read TGTGCCAGCAGCTCTAGCGGGGGGGTGATCTCAGATACGCAGTATTTT.